A single sample gave rise to the 20 T cell receptor beta chains below, sequenced in a study of control samples from healthy donors and cancer patients. Assay: immunoSEQ multiplex PCR; the TCRdb copy retains only in-frame clones and omits some. The table shows about 140,000 clones, with less than 90% occurring only once. Sequencing was done on a sample of blood. The source of these receptors is a woman aged 30 to 39 in good health.

V and J are TRBV19 and TRBJ1-2; D is unresolved. Germline V gene data show CDR1 as LNHDA and CDR2 as SQIVND (reference sequence). V lost 3 bases and J lost 8, with 13 bases in between. The CDR3 extends over 13 amino acids. CDR3 protein: CASSISSNLGYTF. CDR3 in DNA: TGTGCCAGTAGTATTAGCTCCAACTTGGGCTACACCTTC.

The rearrangement links TRBV30 to TRBJ2-7, with D uncertain. Germline CDR1 reads GTSNPN; CDR2 reads SVGIG (reference sequence). The CDR3 runs to 16 residues. Trimming shortened V by 0 bases and J by 0 bases, and 15 bases separated the two germline ends. The CDR3 nucleotides are TGTGCCTGGAGTGTCCTTTCCGGGCTGCTCTCCTACGAGCAGTACTTC. The encoded protein is CAWSVLSGLLSYEQYF.

This chain links TRBV3-1 (or the pseudogene TRBV3-2) with TRBJ2-3; 11 bases match TRBD2. The CDR3 has 19 amino acids. CDR1 and CDR2 from the germline V gene are LGHDT and YNNKEL (reference sequence). V trimming: 0 bases; J trimming: 4 bases; junction bases outside the gene matches: 12. The CDR3 sequence: CASSQDSQASGRSPDTQYF. As DNA, the CDR3 is TGTGCCAGCAGCCAAGATAGTCAGGCTAGCGGGAGGAGCCCAGATACGCAGTATTTT.

About this clone: One end of the junction is discordant with germline, which a read error may explain. The chain joins TRBV12-3 or TRBV12-4 to TRBJ2-1, with TRBD2 identical over 9 bases. CDR3 length: 11 residues. The CDR3 region is CASSLAGVTFF. CDR3 nucleotide sequence: TGTGCCAGCAGCTTAGCGGGAGTTACGTTCTTC.

This chain uses TRBV30 with TRBJ1-4; D not resolved. The CDR3 consists of 14 residues. CDR1 GTSNPN and CDR2 SVGIG come from the germline V gene (reference sequence). The V gene lost 1 base and the J gene lost 8 bases, with 14 bases spanning the gap. The CDR3 loop is CAWSAEGGGEKLFF. CDR3 DNA: TGTGCCTGGAGTGCGGAGGGAGGTGGGGAAAAACTGTTTTTT.

The V call is TRBV14, the J call TRBJ2-1, with D unresolved. This CDR3 region has 13 residues. CDR1 and CDR2 from the germline V gene are SGHDN and FVKESK. Trimming left V 3 bases short and J 8 bases short, with 11 bases between. CDR3 bases: TGTGCCAGCAGCCAGGGAATTCGGGATGAGCAGTTCTTC. Translating gives CASSQGIRDEQFF.

The chain links TRBV28 to TRBJ2-7, with D possibly called TRBD1 or TRBD2 (6 bases each). CDR1 is MDHEN, CDR2 SYDVKM, per germline. Trimming took 1 base from V and 4 from J, leaving 20 bases between them. CDR3 length: 17 residues. The CDR3 reads CASSLSAFGGRRYEQYF. CDR3 DNA: TGTGCCAGCAGTTTATCGGCCTTTGGGGGGCGTAGGTACGAGCAGTACTTC.

This clone was detected once. This chain links TRBV30 with TRBJ2-3; weak D call: TRBD2 (5 bases). V was clipped by 1 base and J by 5 bases, with 13 bases between them. The CDR3 spans 14 residues. Germline assignment: CDR1 GTSNPN and CDR2 SVGIG (reference sequence). In DNA, the CDR3 is TGTGCCTGGAGTGGTAAGGGAGTTTTAGATACGCAGTATTTT. Its translation: CAWSGKGVLDTQYF.

The V gene is TRBV7-2, the J gene TRBJ1-2; 10 bases line up with TRBD1. In germline, CDR1 is SGHTA, CDR2 FQGNSA. This CDR3 comprises 18 residues. After removal of 5 bases from V and 4 bases from J, the junction contained 16 bases not matched to a gene. The CDR3, as DNA: TGTGCCAGCAGCACCCAGGGGTCCGACAGGGGGCGCAGCTATGGCTACACCTTC. It yields the protein CASSTQGSDRGRSYGYTF.

CDR3 protein: CASGWDRHKNEQYF. CDR3 bases: TGTGCCAGCGGCTGGGACAGGCATAAGAACGAGCAGTACTTC. The chain recombines TRBV28 with TRBJ2-7; 8 bases match TRBD1. The CDR3 extends over 14 amino acids. V dropped 8 bases and J dropped 5; count of bases not matched to a gene: 11. The V gene's germline CDR1 is MDHEN and CDR2 SYDVKM.

This chain links TRBV5-4 with TRBJ2-7; 10 bases fit TRBD1. This CDR3 comprises 14 residues. CDR1 and CDR2 from the germline V gene are SGHNT and YYREEE (reference sequence). J was trimmed by 3 bases and V by 4 bases; bases with no gene match: 4. CDR3 loop: CASSRGQGNYEQYF. As DNA, the CDR3 is TGTGCCAGCAGCAGGGGACAGGGGAACTACGAGCAGTACTTC.

This clone appeared a single time. The gene calls are TRBV11-2 and TRBJ1-6; D is undetermined. The CDR3 runs to 13 residues. The V end was cut by 4 bases, the J end by 6 bases, with 7 bases between. CDR1 is SGHAT, CDR2 FQNNGV, per germline. The CDR3 loop reads CASSSVPNSPLHF. The CDR3 DNA sequence: TGTGCCAGCAGCTCCGTTCCTAATTCACCCCTCCACTTT. Full variable domain (outside the CDR3, taken from reference TRBV11-2 and TRBJ1-6): EAGVAQSPRYKIIEKRQSVAFWCNPISGHATLYWYQQILGQGPKLLIQFQNNGVVDDSQLPKDRFSAERLKGVDSTLKIQPAKLEDSAVYLCASSSVPNSPLHFGNGTRLTVT.

The chain combines TRBV5-4 with TRBJ1-2; TRBD1 matches at 7 bases. J was trimmed by 7 bases and V by 2 bases; bases with no gene match: 5. CDR1 and CDR2 (germline): SGHNT, YYREEE (reference sequence). The CDR3 covers 13 residues. The chain's CDR3 is CASSFRTGGGYTF. CDR3 nucleotide sequence: TGTGCCAGCAGCTTTAGGACAGGCGGTGGCTACACCTTC.

The chain uses TRBV4-1 and TRBJ2-5, with TRBD1 matching 9 bases. The CDR3 length is 16 residues. The V and J ends lost 4 bases and 3 bases, in that order; junction bases with no gene match: 9. Germline V CDR1 and CDR2: MGHRA, YSYEKL. The CDR3 DNA reads as TGCGCCAGCAGCCGAGCCGGGACAGGGAGAAAAGAGACCCAGTACTTC. This sequence encodes CASSRAGTGRKETQYF.

The chain has TRBV28 and TRBJ2-3, with 7 nucleotides matching TRBD2. J gave up 0 bases and V 3 bases, and 9 bases lay outside the gene matches. The CDR3 extends over 17 amino acids. Germline CDR1 reads MDHEN; CDR2 reads SYDVKM. CDR3 protein: CASSFGLAGESTDTQYF. CDR3 DNA: TGTGCCAGCAGTTTTGGTTTGGCGGGGGAAAGCACAGATACGCAGTATTTT.

The chain is built from TRBV27 and TRBJ2-2; no firm D call. Germline V gene lookup returns CDR1 MNHEY and CDR2 SMNVEV (reference sequence). Trimming stripped 6 bases from V and 6 bases from J, with 11 bases between. The CDR3 extends over 13 amino acids. CDR3 coding DNA: TGTGCCAGCAGCAGCCGTGACGCCGGGGAGCTGTTTTTT. This sequence encodes CASSSRDAGELFF.

V and J are TRBV24-1 and TRBJ2-7; TRBD1 aligns across 7 bases. Losses at the gene ends were 3 bases for V and 5 bases for J; bases not matched to a gene: 9. This CDR3 comprises 15 residues. The V gene's germline CDR1 is KGHDR and CDR2 SFDVKD. This CDR3 is CATSDPQGQPHEQYF. The CDR3 DNA follows: TGTGCCACCAGTGATCCACAGGGGCAGCCCCACGAGCAGTACTTC.

The chain is built from TRBV30 and TRBJ2-5; tentatively, D is TRBD1 or TRBD2 (6 bases each). The germline V gene encodes CDR1 GTSNPN and CDR2 SVGIG (reference sequence). There are 14 residues in the CDR3. The V gene lost 5 bases and the J gene lost 5 bases, with 18 bases spanning the gap. The CDR3 region has the DNA TGTGCCTGGGCCTCTTCGGGGGCGTGGGAGACCCAGTACTTC. Encoded protein: CAWASSGAWETQYF. Full variable domain (rest looked up from reference TRBV30 and TRBJ2-5): SQTIHQWPATLVQPVGSPLSLECTVEGTSNPNLYWYRQAAGRGLQLLFYSVGIGQISSEVPQNLSASRPQDRQFILSSKKLLLSDSGFYLCAWASSGAWETQYFGPGTRLLVL.

The rearrangement links TRBV30 to TRBJ1-2; no clear D. The CDR3 is 13 amino acids. Germline CDR1 and CDR2: GTSNPN and SVGIG (reference sequence). V was trimmed by 1 base and J by 2 bases, leaving 8 bases between them. This CDR3 reads CAWSGQPNYGYTF. Here the CDR3 DNA reads TGTGCCTGGAGTGGTCAGCCCAACTATGGCTACACCTTC.

This clone has a single count. V gene TRBV28 combines with J gene TRBJ2-7; D ambiguous. CDR1 is MDHEN, CDR2 SYDVKM, per germline. V dropped 2 bases and J dropped 6 bases, with 8 bases sitting between them. The CDR3 has 12 residues. Here the CDR3 DNA reads TGTGCCAGCAGTTTAGGGTCGCGCGAGCAGTACTTC. Protein: CASSLGSREQYF.